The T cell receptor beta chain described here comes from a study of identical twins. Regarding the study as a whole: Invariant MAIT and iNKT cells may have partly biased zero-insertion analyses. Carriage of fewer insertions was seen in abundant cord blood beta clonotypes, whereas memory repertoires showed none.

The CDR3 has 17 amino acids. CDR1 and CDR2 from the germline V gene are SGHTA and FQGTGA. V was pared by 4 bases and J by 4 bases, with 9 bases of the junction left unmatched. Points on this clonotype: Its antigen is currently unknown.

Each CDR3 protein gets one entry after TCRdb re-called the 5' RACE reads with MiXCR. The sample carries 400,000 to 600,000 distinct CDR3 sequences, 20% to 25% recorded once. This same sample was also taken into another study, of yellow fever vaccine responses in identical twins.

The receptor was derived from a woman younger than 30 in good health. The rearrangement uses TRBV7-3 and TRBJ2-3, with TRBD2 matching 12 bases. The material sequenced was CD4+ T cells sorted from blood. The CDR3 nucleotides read TGTGCCAGCAGCTCCGGACTAGCGGGATCCGCGGCAGATACGCAGTATTTT. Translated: CASSSGLAGSAADTQYF.